Listed below are T cell receptor beta chains from one sample, sequenced in a study of blood T cell repertoires in COVID-19. The data were produced by immunoSEQ multiplex PCR, yet TCRdb's version contains in-frame clones alone and is incomplete. The table includes over 70,000 clones, about 79% detected once. The sample consisted of peripheral blood. These receptors were taken from a woman aged 55-69 years with acute or convalescent COVID-19. Both conserved end residues are part of each CDR3. D genes are given only for firm matches. Rows give clone size only sometimes, using once, few, many, or a class for an expanded clone.

D gene	clone size	V gene	J gene	CDR3 DNA	CDR3 protein
TRBD1	once	TRBV15	TRBJ1-2	TGTGCCACCAGCGCCCGGACAGGGAGTCCTTCTGGCTACACCTTC	CATSARTGSPSGYTF
TRBD1	few	TRBV7-3	TRBJ2-6	TGTGCCAGCAGCCACGGGACAGGGGGTGCTACCGGGGCCAACGTCCTGACTTTC	CASSHGTGGATGANVLTF
.	.	TRBV6-4	TRBJ2-2	TGTGCCAGCAGGGCAGGGACCGGGGAGCTGTTTTTT	CASRAGTGELFF
TRBD2	.	TRBV28	TRBJ2-1	TGTGCCAGCAGTTTATCTAGCCCTCGGGGGGGTTACAATGAGCAGTTCTTC	CASSLSSPRGGYNEQFF
.	.	TRBV10-3	TRBJ1-5	TGTGCCATCAGTGAGGGTCAGATCATCAATCAGCCCCAGCATTTT	CAISEGQIINQPQHF
TRBD1	.	TRBV19	TRBJ2-7	TGTGCCAGTAGTATCCAGGCAGGGGGCAGGTACGAGCAGTACTTC	CASSIQAGGRYEQYF
TRBD1	few	TRBV5-1	TRBJ2-7	TGCGCCAGCAGCTTAGGACAGGTCTCCTACGAGCAGTACTTC	CASSLGQVSYEQYF
.	.	TRBV3-1/TRBV3-2	TRBJ1-1	TGTGCCAGCAGCCAAGATAGAGGCGGACAGTCCTACACTGAAGCTTTCTTT	CASSQDRGGQSYTEAFF
.	.	TRBV7-3	TRBJ1-4	TGTGCCAGCAGCCCGCGCCCGGGGGAAAAACTGTTTTTT	CASSPRPGEKLFF
TRBD2	.	TRBV6-5	TRBJ2-7	TGTGCCAGCAGTACTAGACTAGCGGGTACCTACGAGCAGTACTTC	CASSTRLAGTYEQYF
.	.	TRBV3-1/TRBV3-2	TRBJ1-2	TGTGCCAGCAGCCAAGGCAGGGGCTTAGGCTACACCTTC	CASSQGRGLGYTF
.	.	TRBV7-9	TRBJ1-2	TGTGCCAGCAGCCAAGAGTATGGCTACACCTTC	CASSQEYGYTF
TRBD1	once	TRBV9	TRBJ2-5	TGTGCCAGCAGCGCACGGGACAGGAGGGAGACCCAGTACTTC	CASSARDRRETQYF
.	.	TRBV18	TRBJ1-1	TGTGCCAGCTCACCAGCAGGCAGGGGTACTGAAGCTTTCTTT	CASSPAGRGTEAFF
TRBD1	.	TRBV6-6	TRBJ1-1	TGTGCCAGCAGCCGGACAGGGGGCCGTGAAGCTTTCTTT	CASSRTGGREAFF
TRBD1	once	TRBV28	TRBJ1-4	TGTGCCAGCAGTTTACGGGGGGGACAGGGGCAAGAAAAACTGTTTTTT	CASSLRGGQGQEKLFF
.	once	TRBV6-1	TRBJ2-5	TGTGCCAGCAGTGAATACCGGGGTCAAGGGTTTTACCAAGAGACCCAGTACTTC	CASSEYRGQGFYQETQYF
TRBD2	.	TRBV4-2	TRBJ2-1	TGTGCCAGCGGTTCCGGGACTAGCGGGAGCAATGAGCAGTTCTTC	CASGSGTSGSNEQFF
TRBD1	.	TRBV7-3	TRBJ2-5	TGTGCCAGCAGTCGGGACAGTCAAGAGACCCAGTACTTC	CASSRDSQETQYF
TRBD1	.	TRBV11-2	TRBJ2-7	TGTGCCAGCAGCCGACAAGGGGGCCCCTACGAGCAGTACTTC	CASSRQGGPYEQYF
TRBD1	.	TRBV5-1	TRBJ2-5	TGCGCCAGCAGCTTGTTTGGGACAGGGGGAATAGAGACCCAGTACTTC	CASSLFGTGGIETQYF
TRBD2	few	TRBV6-4	TRBJ2-7	TGTGCCAGCAGTGACTCGAGTCTAGCGGGGTTCGAGCAGTACTTC	CASSDSSLAGFEQYF
TRBD1	.	TRBV9	TRBJ1-1	TGTGCCAGCAGACCGTACATCGGGACAGGGTCGCGTTTCACTGAAGCTTTCTTT	CASRPYIGTGSRFTEAFF
.	.	TRBV27	TRBJ2-1	TGTGCCAGCAGTCCCCCCCCCGGGATTAGCTCCAGTGAGCAGTTCTTC	CASSPPPGISSSEQFF
.	once	TRBV18	TRBJ2-2	TGTGCCAGCTCAACCAGGGGTCCCGGGGAGCTGTTTTTT	CASSTRGPGELFF
.	.	TRBV28	TRBJ1-5	TGTGCCAGCAGTTTGGTACAGCCGTATCAGCCCCAGCATTTT	CASSLVQPYQPQHF
.	.	TRBV5-1	TRBJ2-1	TGCGCCAGCATCCCTGGATGGGGAGATACCTACAATGAGCAGTTCTTC	CASIPGWGDTYNEQFF
.	few	TRBV9	TRBJ2-1	TGTGCCAGCAGCGTAGGGAACAGGCGCTCCTACAATGAGCAGTTCTTC	CASSVGNRRSYNEQFF
.	once	TRBV28	TRBJ1-2	TGTGCCAGCAGTTTTGCAGGATGGTATGGCTACACCTTC	CASSFAGWYGYTF